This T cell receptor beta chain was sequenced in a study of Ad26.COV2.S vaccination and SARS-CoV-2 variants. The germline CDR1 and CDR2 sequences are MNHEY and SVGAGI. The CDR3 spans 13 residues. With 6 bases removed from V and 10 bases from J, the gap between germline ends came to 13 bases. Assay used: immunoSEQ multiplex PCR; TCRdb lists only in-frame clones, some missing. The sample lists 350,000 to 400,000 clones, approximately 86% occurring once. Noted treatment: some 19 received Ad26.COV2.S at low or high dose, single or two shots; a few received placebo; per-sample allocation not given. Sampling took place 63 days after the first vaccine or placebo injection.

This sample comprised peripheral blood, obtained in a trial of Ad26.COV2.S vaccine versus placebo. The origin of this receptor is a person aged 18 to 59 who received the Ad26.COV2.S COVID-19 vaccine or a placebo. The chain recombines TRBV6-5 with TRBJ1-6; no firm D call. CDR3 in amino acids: CASRERVWSPLHF. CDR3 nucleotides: TGTGCCAGCAGGGAGCGGGTTTGGTCACCCCTCCACTTT.